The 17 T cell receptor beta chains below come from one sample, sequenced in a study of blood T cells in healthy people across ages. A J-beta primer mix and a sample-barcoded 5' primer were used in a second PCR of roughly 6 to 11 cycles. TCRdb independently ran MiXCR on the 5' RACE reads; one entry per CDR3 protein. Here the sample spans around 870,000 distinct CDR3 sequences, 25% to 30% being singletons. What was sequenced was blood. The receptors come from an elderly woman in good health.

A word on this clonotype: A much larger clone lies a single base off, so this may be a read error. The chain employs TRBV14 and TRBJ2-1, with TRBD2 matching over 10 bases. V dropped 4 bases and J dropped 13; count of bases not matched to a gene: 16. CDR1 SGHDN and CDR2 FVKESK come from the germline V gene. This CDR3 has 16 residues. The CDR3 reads CASSPIQGLATETQFF. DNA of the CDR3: TGTGCCAGCAGCCCTATCCAGGGACTAGCGACGGAGACCCAGTTCTTC.

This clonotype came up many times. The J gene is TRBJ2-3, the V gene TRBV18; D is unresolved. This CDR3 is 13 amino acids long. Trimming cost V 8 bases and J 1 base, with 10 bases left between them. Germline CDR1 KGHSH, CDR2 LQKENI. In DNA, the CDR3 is TGTGCCAGCAGCCCTAGGCGCACAGATACGCAGTATTTT. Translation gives CASSPRRTDTQYF.

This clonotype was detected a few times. The chain's CDR3 is CASSLEGLSYNSPLHF. The CDR3 DNA reads TGTGCCAGCAGCTTAGAGGGCCTCTCCTATAATTCACCCCTCCACTTT. V usage is TRBV7-8 and J usage is TRBJ1-6; no clear D. CDR1 is SGHVS and CDR2 is FQNEAQ in the germline V gene. The CDR3 has 16 residues. Deletions cut 1 base from V and 0 bases from J, with 7 bases between.

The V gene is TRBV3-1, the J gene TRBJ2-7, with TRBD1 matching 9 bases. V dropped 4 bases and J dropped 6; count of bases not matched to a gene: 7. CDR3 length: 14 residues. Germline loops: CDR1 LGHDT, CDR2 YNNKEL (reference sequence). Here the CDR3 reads CASSLKGQGSEQYF. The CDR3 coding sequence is TGTGCCAGCAGCCTAAAGGGACAGGGATCCGAGCAGTACTTC.

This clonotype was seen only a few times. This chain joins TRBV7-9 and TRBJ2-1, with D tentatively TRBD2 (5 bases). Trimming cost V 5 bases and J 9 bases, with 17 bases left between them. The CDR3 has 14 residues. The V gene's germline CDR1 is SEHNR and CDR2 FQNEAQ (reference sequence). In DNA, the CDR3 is TGTGCCAGCAGCAGCAAAACCACTGGGAGTGAGCAGTTCTTC. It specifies CASSSKTTGSEQFF.

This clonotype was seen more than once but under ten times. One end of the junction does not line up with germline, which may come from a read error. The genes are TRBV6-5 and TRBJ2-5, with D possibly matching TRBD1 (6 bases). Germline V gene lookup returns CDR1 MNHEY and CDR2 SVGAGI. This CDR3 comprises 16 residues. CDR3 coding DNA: TGTGCCAACAGTTACTCGACTTCTACAGGGAAAGAGACCCAGTACTTC. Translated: CANSYSTSTGKETQYF.

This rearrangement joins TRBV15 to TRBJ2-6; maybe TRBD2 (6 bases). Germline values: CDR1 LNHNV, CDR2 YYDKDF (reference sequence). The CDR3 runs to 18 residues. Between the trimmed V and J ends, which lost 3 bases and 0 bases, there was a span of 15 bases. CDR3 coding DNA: TGTGCCACCAGCAGGAGACGCGGGGCTCTCTCTGGGGCCAACGTCCTGACTTTC. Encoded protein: CATSRRRGALSGANVLTF.

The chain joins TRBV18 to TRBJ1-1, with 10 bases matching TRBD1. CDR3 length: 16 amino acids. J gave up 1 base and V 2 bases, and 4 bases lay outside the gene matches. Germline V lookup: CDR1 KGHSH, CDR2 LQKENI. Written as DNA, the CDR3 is TGTGCCAGCTCACCATGGGACAGGGGATGGAACACTGAAGCTTTCTTT. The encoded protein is CASSPWDRGWNTEAFF.

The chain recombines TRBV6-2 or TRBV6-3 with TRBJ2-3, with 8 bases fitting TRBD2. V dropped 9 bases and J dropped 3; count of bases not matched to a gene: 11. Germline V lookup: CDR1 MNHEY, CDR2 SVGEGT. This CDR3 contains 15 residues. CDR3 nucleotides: TGTGCCAGTCGTGCCCGGGGGGGCTGGACAGATACGCAGTATTTT. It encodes CASRARGGWTDTQYF.

The CDR3 DNA is TGTGCCTGGACCCGGGGACGGAGCACAGATACGCAGTATTTT. It codes for CAWTRGRSTDTQYF. The chain joins TRBV30 to TRBJ2-3; D could derive from TRBD1 or TRBD2 (5 bases each). CDR3 length equals 14 residues. CDR1 is GTSNPN and CDR2 is SVGIG in the germline V gene (reference sequence). Trimming cost V 4 bases and J 0 bases, with 11 bases left between them.

This chain's CDR3 is CSASIDLYGYTF. CDR3 coding DNA: TGCAGTGCTAGTATTGATCTTTATGGCTACACCTTC. The rearrangement links TRBV20-1 to TRBJ1-2, with D hard to call. CDR3 length: 12 amino acids. Germline-derived CDR1 and CDR2 are DFQATT and SNEGSKA (reference sequence). Trimming pared 3 bases from V and 5 bases from J, leaving 10 bases between.

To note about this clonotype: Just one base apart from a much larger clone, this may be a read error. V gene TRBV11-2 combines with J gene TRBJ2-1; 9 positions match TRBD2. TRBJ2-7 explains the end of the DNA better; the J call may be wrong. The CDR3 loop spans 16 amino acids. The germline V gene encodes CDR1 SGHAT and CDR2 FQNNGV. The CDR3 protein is CASSFAGTSPYNEQYF. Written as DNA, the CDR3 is TGTGCCAGCAGCTTTGCCGGGACTAGCCCCTACAATGAGCAGTACTTC.

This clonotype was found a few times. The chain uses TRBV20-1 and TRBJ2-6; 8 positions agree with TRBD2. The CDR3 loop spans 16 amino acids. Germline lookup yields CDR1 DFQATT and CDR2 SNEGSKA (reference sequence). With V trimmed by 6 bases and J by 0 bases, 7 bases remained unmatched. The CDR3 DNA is TGCAGTGCCCAAACGGGGGGGGACTCTGGGGCCAACGTCCTGACTTTC. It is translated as CSAQTGGDSGANVLTF.

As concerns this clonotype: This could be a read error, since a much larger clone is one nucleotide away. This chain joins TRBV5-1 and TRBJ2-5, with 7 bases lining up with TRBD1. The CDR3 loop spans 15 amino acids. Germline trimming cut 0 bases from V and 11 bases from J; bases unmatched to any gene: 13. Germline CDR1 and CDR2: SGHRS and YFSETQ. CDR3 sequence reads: CASSLDRGPGNEQYF. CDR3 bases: TGCGCCAGCAGCTTGGACAGGGGTCCTGGCAATGAGCAGTACTTC.

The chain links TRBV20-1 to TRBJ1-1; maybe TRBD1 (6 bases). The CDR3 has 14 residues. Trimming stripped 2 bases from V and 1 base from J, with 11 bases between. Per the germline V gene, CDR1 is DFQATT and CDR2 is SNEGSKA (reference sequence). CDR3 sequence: CSARSGGTNTEAFF. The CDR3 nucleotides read TGCAGTGCTAGAAGTGGGGGCACGAACACTGAAGCTTTCTTT.

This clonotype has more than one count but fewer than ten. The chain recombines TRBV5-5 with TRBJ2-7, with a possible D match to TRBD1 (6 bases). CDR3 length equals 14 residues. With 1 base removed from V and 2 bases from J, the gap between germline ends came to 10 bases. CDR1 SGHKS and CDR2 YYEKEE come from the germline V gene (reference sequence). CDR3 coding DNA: TGTGCCAGCAGCTTGTACAGGGTAACCTACGAGCAGTACTTC. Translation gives CASSLYRVTYEQYF.

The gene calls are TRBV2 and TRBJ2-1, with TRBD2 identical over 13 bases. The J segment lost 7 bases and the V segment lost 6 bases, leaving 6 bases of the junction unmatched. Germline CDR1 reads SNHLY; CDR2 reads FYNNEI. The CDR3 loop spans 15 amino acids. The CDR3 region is CASRPLAGGENEQFF. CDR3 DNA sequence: TGTGCCAGCAGGCCACTAGCGGGGGGGGAGAATGAGCAGTTCTTC.